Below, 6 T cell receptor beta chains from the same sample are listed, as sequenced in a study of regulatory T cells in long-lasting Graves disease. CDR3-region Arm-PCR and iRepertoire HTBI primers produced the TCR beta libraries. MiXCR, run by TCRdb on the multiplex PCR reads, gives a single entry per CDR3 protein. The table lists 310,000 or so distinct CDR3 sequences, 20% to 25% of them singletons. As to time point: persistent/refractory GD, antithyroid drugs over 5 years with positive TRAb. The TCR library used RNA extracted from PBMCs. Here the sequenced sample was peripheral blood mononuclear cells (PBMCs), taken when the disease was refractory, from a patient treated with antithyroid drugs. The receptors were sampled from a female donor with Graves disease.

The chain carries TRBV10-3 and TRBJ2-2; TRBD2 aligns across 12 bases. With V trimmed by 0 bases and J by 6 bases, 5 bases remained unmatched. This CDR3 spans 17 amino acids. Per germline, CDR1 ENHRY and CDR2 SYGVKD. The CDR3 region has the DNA TGTGCCATCAGTGAGTCCGGCCTAGCGGGAGGGCCCGGGGAGCTGTTTTTT. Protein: CAISESGLAGGPGELFF.

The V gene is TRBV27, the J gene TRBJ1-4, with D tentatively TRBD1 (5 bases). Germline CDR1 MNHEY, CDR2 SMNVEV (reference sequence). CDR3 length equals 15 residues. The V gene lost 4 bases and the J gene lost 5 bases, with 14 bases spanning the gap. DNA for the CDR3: TGTGCCAGCAGTTCTCCCGGGGGGGGGAATGAAAAACTGTTTTTT. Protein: CASSSPGGGNEKLFF.

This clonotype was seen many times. The CDR3 nucleotides read TGTGCCAGCAGCCGCGGGACAGCCTACGAGCAGTACTTC. Protein: CASSRGTAYEQYF. The rearrangement joins TRBV7-9 to TRBJ2-7, with D possibly TRBD1 on 7 matching bases. The ends were cut back, 5 bases at V and 2 bases at J, with 10 bases in the middle. This CDR3 has 13 amino acids. From germline, CDR1 is SEHNR and CDR2 FQNEAQ (reference sequence).

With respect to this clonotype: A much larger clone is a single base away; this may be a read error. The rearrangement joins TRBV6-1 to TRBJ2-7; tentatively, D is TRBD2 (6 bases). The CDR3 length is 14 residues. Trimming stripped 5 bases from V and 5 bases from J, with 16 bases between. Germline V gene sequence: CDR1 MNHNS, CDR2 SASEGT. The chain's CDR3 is CASSLWDGGHEQYF. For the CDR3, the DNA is TGTGCCAGCAGTCTCTGGGACGGAGGGCACGAGCAGTACTTC.

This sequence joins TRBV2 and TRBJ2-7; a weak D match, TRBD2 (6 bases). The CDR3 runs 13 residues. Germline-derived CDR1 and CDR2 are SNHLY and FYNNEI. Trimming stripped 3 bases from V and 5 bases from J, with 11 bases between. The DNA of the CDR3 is TGTGCCAGCAGTGAGGCGGGAAGTGACGAGCAGTACTTC. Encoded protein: CASSEAGSDEQYF. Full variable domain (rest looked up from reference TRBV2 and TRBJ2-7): EPEVTQTPSHQVTQMGQEVILRCVPISNHLYFYWYRQILGQKVEFLVSFYNNEISEKSEIFDDQFSVERPDGSNFTLKIRSTKLEDSAMYFCASSEAGSDEQYFGPGTRLTVT.

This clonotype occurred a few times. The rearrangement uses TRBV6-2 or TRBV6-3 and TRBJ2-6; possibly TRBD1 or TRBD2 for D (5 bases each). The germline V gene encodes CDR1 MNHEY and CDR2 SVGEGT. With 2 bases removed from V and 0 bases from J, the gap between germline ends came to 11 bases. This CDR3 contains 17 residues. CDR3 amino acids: CASSYGGTFSGANVLTF. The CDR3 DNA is TGTGCCAGCAGTTACGGGGGTACCTTCTCTGGGGCCAACGTCCTGACTTTC.